The clone carrying this T cell receptor beta chain was counted between two and nine times. Its target is not known. TCRdb re-analysed the 5' RACE reads in MiXCR, keeping a single row per CDR3 protein. Of about 96,000 distinct CDR3 sequences in the sample, about 8.1% were seen once. This specimen comes from a study of CD8 T cells in ankylosing spondylitis. Overall study results and limits: The clones that were linked to disease were reported to be significantly enriched in matched synovial fluid samples from ankylosing spondylitis patients. A TCR beta motif of fewer than ten highly homologous variants seemed to mark ankylosing spondylitis blood. Earlier authors reported some of these motif variants in reactive arthritis synovial fluid and blood.

The CDR3 totals 13 residues. The V gene end was trimmed by 10 bases and the J gene end by 5 bases; junction bases not matched to a gene: 7. CDR1 SNHLY and CDR2 FYNNEI come from the germline V gene. The specimen was blood, either unsorted or a sorted T cell fraction (not recorded which). This clonotype was sampled from a male donor with ankylosing spondylitis or in good health (not recorded which). The chain combines TRBV2 with TRBJ2-2, with 7 bases lining up with TRBD1. CDR3 DNA: TGTGCCACCCGGACAGGCAGTACCGGGGAGCTGTTTTTT. Translated, it gives CATRTGSTGELFF. The full variable domain, completed using reference TRBV2 and TRBJ2-2, is EPEVTQTPSHQVTQMGQEVILRCVPISNHLYFYWYRQILGQKVEFLVSFYNNEISEKSEIFDDQFSVERPDGSNFTLKIRSTKLEDSAMYFCATRTGSTGELFFGEGSRLTVL.